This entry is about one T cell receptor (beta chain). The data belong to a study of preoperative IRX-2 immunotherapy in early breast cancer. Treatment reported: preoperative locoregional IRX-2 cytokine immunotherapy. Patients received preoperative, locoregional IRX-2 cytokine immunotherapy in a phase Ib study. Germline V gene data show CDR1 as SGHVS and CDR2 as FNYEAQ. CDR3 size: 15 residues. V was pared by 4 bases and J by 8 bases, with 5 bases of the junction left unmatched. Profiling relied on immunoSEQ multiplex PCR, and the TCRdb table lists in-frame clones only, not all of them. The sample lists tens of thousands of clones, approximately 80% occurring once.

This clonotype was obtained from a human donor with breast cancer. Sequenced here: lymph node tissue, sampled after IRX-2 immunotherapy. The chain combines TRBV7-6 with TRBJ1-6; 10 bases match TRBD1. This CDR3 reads CASSSGTGEYSPLHF. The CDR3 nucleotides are TGTGCCAGCAGCTCCGGGACAGGGGAATATTCACCCCTCCACTTT.